This T cell receptor (beta chain) was obtained from a study of blood T cell repertoires in COVID-19. Background on the study: There were acute and convalescent COVID-19 samples, and they came from the United States, Italy and Spain. Nucleic acid was either cDNA or gDNA, and it came from T cells, B-cell-depleted T cells, or PBMCs.

Per the original methods: Amplification of reference gene primers provided the estimated nucleated cell counts. Method: immunoSEQ multiplex PCR; TCRdb's copy keeps in-frame clones and lacks some. V, J and clone size reflect that table, while D and trimming were determined from the DNA. In the table there are fewer than 150,000 clones, 87% of which are singletons. Specimen: peripheral blood. This TCR came from a human donor in a cohort sampled during active COVID-19.

For the CDR3, the DNA is TGTGCCAGCGACATTAAGAGCAATCAGCCCCAGCATTTT. Its protein is CASDIKSNQPQHF. The V gene is TRBV19, the J gene TRBJ1-5, with D uncertain. Looked up from germline, CDR1 is LNHDA and CDR2 is SQIVND (reference sequence). This CDR3 region has 13 residues. Trimming removed 9 bases at V and 1 base at J, with 10 bases between.